A selection of T cell receptor beta chains follows, all from one sample in a study of blood T cells in healthy people across ages. A single record per CDR3 protein comes from TCRdb applying MiXCR to the 5' RACE reads. The sample holds about 640,000 distinct CDR3 sequences; about 54% are singletons and the top ten take around 37%. What was sequenced was blood. The receptors here all came from a man between 60 and 75 years old in good health. CDR3s include the opening cysteine and the closing phenylalanine or tryptophan.

>TRBV7-2|TRBJ1-4
CASSLVRGATNEKLFF
>TRBV12-3/TRBV12-4|NA
CASSLAQGFASEQYF
>TRBV12-3/TRBV12-4|TRBJ2-3
CASNCRVRGDTQYF
>TRBV5-1|TRBJ1-1
CASSPGTGAYGSTEAFF
>TRBV12-3/TRBV12-4|TRBJ2-2
CASSRTGGYTGELFF
>TRBV5-1|TRBJ2-4
CASSLELAGRKNIQYF
>TRBV11-2|TRBJ2-1
CASSLAGTEYNEQFF
>TRBV12-1|TRBJ1-4
CASSFGWTNEKLFF
>TRBV3-1|TRBJ2-1
CASSPSGGRGEQFF
>TRBV27|TRBJ1-2
CASRSDRGRGGYTF
>TRBV5-5|TRBJ2-1
CASRKVAGATRGEQFF